This record concerns one TCR beta chain sequence. The target antigen is unknown. The assay looked at around 100,000 TCR templates in each sample. Libraries were prepared by immunoSEQ multiplex PCR; TCRdb keeps only in-frame clonotypes and omits some of them. The table records about 100,000 clones, roughly 94% of them present only once. These data come from a study of siplizumab effects on memory and regulatory T cells. The junction had 4 bases not matched to a gene; V was cut back by 5 bases and J by 1 base. Germline V CDR1 and CDR2: MDHEN, SYDVKM. This CDR3 contains 15 residues. Findings of the study overall: The authors mapped only a minor fraction of alloreactive clones to unstimulated subsets. The study found that mappable alloreactive CD4+ clones averaged roughly 75% Treg-derived with siplizumab and approximately 28% in controls. Siplizumab, the agent tested, significantly reduced alloreactive sequences traceable to unstimulated CD4+ memory cells.

Sequencing was performed on non-Treg CD4+ T cells sorted from blood. The chain joins TRBV28 to TRBJ1-5; TRBD1 matches at 8 bases. The TCR was taken from a human donor in good health. CDR3 nucleotides: TGTGCCAGCAGTCCACGGACAGGGAGCAATCAGCCCCAGCATTTT. Residues: CASSPRTGSNQPQHF.